A selection of T cell receptor beta chains follows, all from one sample in a study of cytomegalovirus exposure and HLA in healthy donors. Produced via immunoSEQ multiplex PCR; TCRdb's table is partial and in-frame only. The repertoire holds 130,000 to 150,000 clones, with 65% to 85% as singletons. Sequenced material: PBMCs. The receptors were gathered from a woman aged 40 to 50 in good health and CMV-seropositive. Each CDR3 is given with its conserved first and last residue. A D gene is named only where the DNA matches it firmly. Clone sizes are given selectively: once, few, many, or a class where the clone is expanded.

J gene | clone size | D gene | V gene | CDR3 protein | CDR3 DNA
TRBJ2-7 | - | - | TRBV6-1 | CASSPTSYEQYF | TGTGCCAGCAGCCCCACTAGTTACGAGCAGTACTTC
TRBJ2-1 | - | - | TRBV6-4 | CASRGGPVNEQFF | TGTGCCAGCAGGGGGGGGCCGGTAAATGAGCAGTTCTTC
TRBJ2-2 | - | TRBD2 | TRBV10-2 | CASSSGSPTGELFF | TGCGCCAGCAGTAGCGGGAGCCCCACCGGGGAGCTGTTTTTT
TRBJ1-1 | - | TRBD1 | TRBV6-5 | CASSTDRGRTEAFF | TGTGCCAGCAGTACAGACAGGGGGAGAACTGAAGCTTTCTTT
TRBJ2-7 | - | TRBD1 | TRBV30 | CAWSQGAPLNEQYF | TGTGCCTGGAGTCAGGGGGCCCCATTGAACGAGCAGTACTTC
TRBJ2-7 | - | TRBD1 | TRBV6-5 | CASSRAGGSEQYF | TGTGCCAGCAGTAGAGCAGGGGGCTCGGAGCAGTACTTC
TRBJ2-7 | few | - | TRBV2 | CASSVYRAYEQYF | TGTGCCAGCAGTGTATACAGGGCCTACGAGCAGTACTTC
TRBJ2-3 | - | - | TRBV29-1 | CSSLPVLSTDTQYF | TGCAGCTCCCTCCCTGTACTTAGCACAGATACGCAGTATTTT
TRBJ2-1 | - | TRBD2 | TRBV28 | CASTLGGRVYNEQFF | TGTGCCAGCACCCTGGGAGGGAGGGTTTACAATGAGCAGTTCTTC
TRBJ2-1 | - | TRBD2 | TRBV28 | CASSQTSGRALFF | TGTGCCAGCAGTCAGACTAGCGGGAGGGCCCTGTTCTTC